The 6 T cell receptor beta chains below were found in one sample sequenced in a study of T cell repertoires in cytomegalovirus infection. TCRdb recomputed calls from the reads with MiXCR, one row per CDR3 protein. The repertoire holds 450,000 to 550,000 distinct CDR3 sequences, with under 55% as singletons. No antigen is known for these receptors. Specimen: cultured PBMCs, collected from culture after CMV antigen stimulation. These receptors were collected from a human donor in good health (CMV status not recorded). Some clones in this sample may be carry-over from other donors' samples.

The V call is TRBV12-3 or TRBV12-4, the J call TRBJ1-1; no clear D gene. The CDR3 contains 14 residues. Trimming took 8 bases from V and 4 from J, leaving 17 bases between them. The DNA of the CDR3 is TGTGCCAGCCGGACCGGAACGGGAGGCACTGAAGCTTTCTTT. It yields the protein CASRTGTGGTEAFF.

J is TRBJ2-2 and V is TRBV7-8, with D possibly TRBD2 on 5 matching bases. The germline V gene has CDR1 SGHVS and CDR2 FQNEAQ. V was shortened by 5 bases and J by 5 bases, with 18 bases between the two germline ends. There are 16 residues in the CDR3. CDR3 sequence: CASSTAVLVLTGELFF. CDR3 in DNA: TGTGCCAGCAGCACTGCCGTACTAGTTTTAACCGGGGAGCTGTTTTTT.

This clonotype was observed at least ten times. The rearrangement uses TRBV12-3 or TRBV12-4 and TRBJ2-5, with TRBD2 matching over 7 bases. The CDR3 has 13 amino acids. The junction had 2 bases not matched to a gene; V was cut back by 0 bases and J by 7 bases. The CDR3 protein is CASSLASGGTQYF. The CDR3, as DNA: TGTGCCAGCAGTTTAGCTTCGGGAGGGACCCAGTACTTC.

The chain carries TRBV7-2 and TRBJ2-7; TRBD2 is a possible D gene (6 bases). Trimming pared 6 bases from V and 6 bases from J, leaving 21 bases between. Germline V lookup: CDR1 SGHTA, CDR2 FQGNSA. The CDR3 contains 15 residues. CDR3 bases: TGTGCCAGCAGGCCGCGGCGGGACCCAGGTGGCGAGCAGTACTTC. Translation: CASRPRRDPGGEQYF. The whole variable domain, remainder taken from reference TRBV7-2 and TRBJ2-7, is GAGVSQSPSNKVTEKGKDVELRCDPISGHTALYWYRQSLGQGLEFLIYFQGNSAPDKSGLPSDRFSAERTGGSVSTLTIQRTQQEDSAVYLCASRPRRDPGGEQYFGPGTRLTVT.

V gene TRBV20-1 combines with J gene TRBJ2-7, with 11 bases lining up with TRBD2. Germline-derived CDR1 and CDR2 are DFQATT and SNEGSKA (reference sequence). V shed 1 base and J 5 bases; nucleotides not matched to a gene: 7. The CDR3 sequence is 15 residues long. In DNA, the CDR3 is TGCAGTGCTAGAGTACTAGCGGGAGATTCCGACGAGCAGTACTTC. Protein sequence: CSARVLAGDSDEQYF.

This clonotype occurred a few times. The chain is built from TRBV7-9 and TRBJ1-4; 8 bases map to TRBD1. Germline V lookup: CDR1 SEHNR, CDR2 FQNEAQ (reference sequence). The V and J ends lost 5 bases and 2 bases, in that order; junction bases with no gene match: 4. The CDR3 is 15 residues long. CDR3 DNA: TGTGCCAGCAGCAGGACAGGGTGGACTAATGAAAAACTGTTTTTT. Its translation: CASSRTGWTNEKLFF. The variable domain in full, with the rest retrieved from reference TRBV7-9 and TRBJ1-4, is DTGVSQNPRHKITKRGQNVTFRCDPISEHNRLYWYRQTLGQGPEFLTYFQNEAQLEKSRLLSDRFSAERPKGSFSTLEIQRTEQGDSAMYLCASSRTGWTNEKLFFGSGTQLSVL.